Presented here are 9 T cell receptor beta chains from one specimen sequenced in a study of graft-versus-host responses after intestinal transplantation. Their antigens are not known. The repertoire was sequenced with immunoSEQ multiplex PCR; TCRdb's copy has only in-frame clones and lacks some. The sample yields some 64,000 clones, 85% to 95% seen once. Source: unstimulated CD8+ T cells sorted from spleen or lymph node cells, taken before transplant. The receptors were gathered from a human donor who was the organ donor for an intestinal transplant.

This chain links TRBV15 with TRBJ2-1; the match to TRBD2 covers 9 bases. Germline assignment: CDR1 LNHNV and CDR2 YYDKDF (reference sequence). CDR3 length: 16 amino acids. The V segment lost 6 bases and the J segment 6 bases; nucleotides outside the gene matches: 12. This CDR3 is CATSEAGGFWFNEQFF. As DNA, the CDR3 is TGTGCCACCAGTGAGGCGGGAGGGTTTTGGTTCAATGAGCAGTTCTTC.

This clone was detected only a few times. The chain is built from TRBV5-6 and TRBJ2-7, with TRBD2 as a possible D gene (5 bases). Germline V gene lookup returns CDR1 SGHDT and CDR2 YYEEEE. The V and J ends lost 4 bases and 0 bases respectively, with 14 bases between them. CDR3 length equals 15 residues. CDR3 bases: TGTGCCAGCAGCCCCGGACTGGGTAGCTCCTACGAGCAGTACTTC. The encoded protein is CASSPGLGSSYEQYF.

The V gene is TRBV28, the J gene TRBJ1-2; 7 bases map to TRBD1. The V gene's germline CDR1 is MDHEN and CDR2 SYDVKM. This CDR3 has 14 residues. The J segment lost 6 bases and the V segment lost 5 bases, leaving 9 bases of the junction unmatched. In DNA form, the CDR3 reads TGTGCCAGCAGTCTACAAGGGACAGCCGATGGCTACACCTTC. Its protein product is CASSLQGTADGYTF.

The chain is built from TRBV10-2 and TRBJ2-7, with 11 positions matching TRBD2. Per the germline V gene, CDR1 is WSHSY and CDR2 is SAAADI. The junction had 4 bases not matched to a gene; V was cut back by 6 bases and J by 3 bases. There are 14 residues in the CDR3. DNA for the CDR3: TGCGCCAGCAGACCACTAGCGGGGGACTACGAGCAGTACTTC. Protein product: CASRPLAGDYEQYF.

The genes are TRBV4-1 and TRBJ2-7; 9 bases map to TRBD2. Per germline, CDR1 MGHRA and CDR2 YSYEKL. The V gene end was trimmed by 5 bases and the J gene end by 2 bases; junction bases not matched to a gene: 16. The CDR3 runs 18 residues. CDR3 region: CASSSTFLAGVHPYEQYF. The CDR3 nucleotides are TGCGCCAGCAGCTCCACCTTTTTAGCGGGAGTGCACCCCTACGAGCAGTACTTC.

V is TRBV27 and J is TRBJ2-1; 11 nucleotides agree with TRBD2. V lost 4 bases to trimming and J lost 3 bases; unmatched junction nucleotides: 8. CDR1 and CDR2 from the germline V gene are MNHEY and SMNVEV (reference sequence). The length of the CDR3 is 17 residues. In DNA, the CDR3 is TGTGCCAGCAGTTCAATTCGGACTAGCGGGTTCTACAATGAGCAGTTCTTC. Translating gives CASSSIRTSGFYNEQFF.

The J gene is TRBJ1-2, the V gene TRBV5-1, with 10 bases fitting TRBD1. The CDR3 totals 15 residues. Germline V gene sequence: CDR1 SGHRS, CDR2 YFSETQ. J gave up 8 bases and V 3 bases, and 10 bases lay outside the gene matches. The CDR3 spells CASSSAGTGVSGYTF. In DNA form, the CDR3 reads TGCGCCAGCAGCTCCGCGGGGACAGGGGTTAGCGGCTACACCTTC.

The table lists this clone with a few counts. The genes are TRBV30 and TRBJ2-7, with a possible D match to TRBD1 (8 bases). The CDR3 spans 15 residues. V dropped 3 bases and J dropped 0 bases, with 15 bases sitting between them. CDR1 GTSNPN and CDR2 SVGIG come from the germline V gene (reference sequence). Written as DNA, the CDR3 is TGTGCCTGGAGAGCGGGACAGGAAAGCTCCTACGAGCAGTACTTC. Its protein is CAWRAGQESSYEQYF. Filled out from reference TRBV30 and TRBJ2-7, the complete variable domain reads SQTIHQWPATLVQPVGSPLSLECTVEGTSNPNLYWYRQAAGRGLQLLFYSVGIGQISSEVPQNLSASRPQDRQFILSSKKLLLSDSGFYLCAWRAGQESSYEQYFGPGTRLTVT.

V and J are TRBV7-6 and TRBJ1-3; 7 nucleotides align to TRBD1. The CDR3 totals 16 residues. The J segment lost 3 bases and the V segment lost 1 base, leaving 6 bases of the junction unmatched. CDR1 SGHVS and CDR2 FNYEAQ come from the germline V gene. CDR3 sequence reads: CASSLGTGVYGNTIYF. In nucleotides, the CDR3 is TGTGCCAGCAGCTTAGGGACAGGAGTATATGGAAACACCATATATTTT.